This TCR beta chain appears in the sequencing data of a study of spatial heterogeneity in lung cancer. Across the whole study: Every unique TCR and UMI combination, on average, appeared more than ten times in raw reads.

CDR3 length equals 14 residues. Germline V lookup: CDR1 DFQATT, CDR2 SNEGSKA (reference sequence). V was trimmed by 3 bases and J by 2 bases, leaving 11 bases between them. TCRdb passed the 5' RACE reads through MiXCR, listing each CDR3 protein once. The sample holds 2,500 to 3,500 distinct CDR3 sequences; approximately 4.8% are singletons and the top ten take around 17%. Time point in this sample: sample taken at primary tumor resection. The cohort: around 77 early-stage, untreated non-small cell lung cancer patients. By share of the sample, this clonotype is medium-sized. The sequence came from a male donor with early-stage non-small cell lung cancer. V and J are TRBV20-1 and TRBJ2-1, with D possibly matching TRBD2 (5 bases). The sequencing here drew on normal lung tissue next to the tumor, taken at surgery. CDR3 loop: CSARRVFTYNEQFF. The CDR3 DNA follows: TGCAGTGCTAGGAGGGTCTTCACCTACAATGAGCAGTTCTTC.